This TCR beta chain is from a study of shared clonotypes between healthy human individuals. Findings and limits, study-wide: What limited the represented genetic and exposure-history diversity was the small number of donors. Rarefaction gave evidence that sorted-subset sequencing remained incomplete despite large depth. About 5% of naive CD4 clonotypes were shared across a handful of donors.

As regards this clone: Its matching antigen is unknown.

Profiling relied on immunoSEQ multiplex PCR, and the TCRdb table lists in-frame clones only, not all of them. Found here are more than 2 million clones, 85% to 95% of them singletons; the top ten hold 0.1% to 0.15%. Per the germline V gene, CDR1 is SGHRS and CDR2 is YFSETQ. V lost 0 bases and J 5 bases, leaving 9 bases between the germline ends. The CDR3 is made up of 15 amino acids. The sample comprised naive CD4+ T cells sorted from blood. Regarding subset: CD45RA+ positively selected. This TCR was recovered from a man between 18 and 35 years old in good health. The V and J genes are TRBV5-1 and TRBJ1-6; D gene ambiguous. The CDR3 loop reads CASSLAGGNNSPLHF. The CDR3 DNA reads TGCGCCAGCAGCTTGGCCGGAGGCAATAATTCACCCCTCCACTTT.